What follows are 10 T cell receptor beta chains derived from one specimen sequenced in a study of T cell responses to AZD1222 COVID-19 vaccine (dated by TCRdb to the early 2020s). What the time point label conveys for this sample: about 28 days (+/-7) after the second vaccine dose. Library preparation employed the immunoSEQ multiplex PCR assay. Entries here come from immuneACCESS through TCRdb and include only in-frame sequences with V and J called. Some clones fail to appear in such tables; in the studies checked, an unresolved V gene covers under half of the shortfall, and the cause of the remainder is unknown. The sample contains 65,000 to 85,000 clones, under 90% of them found a single time. Of the sample, over 12% is held by the ten largest clones. Sequenced material: peripheral blood, taken 28 days after the second AZD1222 dose. Receptor source: an adult who received the AZD1222 COVID-19 vaccine.

This clone was found a few times. This chain's CDR3 is CASSYVHPTNEKLFF. The CDR3 DNA reads TGTGCCAGCAGTTACGTCCATCCAACTAATGAAAAACTGTTTTTT. The chain uses TRBV6-6 and TRBJ1-4; D not certain. Germline assignment: CDR1 MNHNY and CDR2 SVGAGI (reference sequence). CDR3 length: 15 amino acids. Between the trimmed V and J ends, which lost 2 bases and 0 bases, there was a span of 7 bases.

V and J are TRBV5-1 and TRBJ2-1, with 14 bases aligning to TRBD2. The length of the CDR3 is 15 residues. Germline assignment: CDR1 SGHRS and CDR2 YFSETQ. Germline trimming cut 6 bases from V and 4 bases from J; bases unmatched to any gene: 3. The chain's CDR3 is CASTRTSGGYNEQFF. In DNA, the CDR3 is TGCGCCAGCACCCGGACTAGCGGGGGGTACAATGAGCAGTTCTTC.

The chain joins TRBV7-8 to TRBJ2-2; D gene ambiguous. This CDR3 contains 14 residues. V was cut by 0 bases and J by 3 bases, with 5 bases left in between. Looked up from germline, CDR1 is SGHVS and CDR2 is FQNEAQ. CDR3 nucleotide sequence: TGTGCCAGCAGCTTAGCGGCCCACACCGGGGAGCTGTTTTTT. Amino acids: CASSLAAHTGELFF. The entire variable domain, with the rest obtained from reference TRBV7-8 and TRBJ2-2, is as follows: GAGVSQSPRYKVAKRGQDVALRCDPISGHVSLFWYQQALGQGPEFLTYFQNEAQLDKSGLPSDRFFAERPEGSVSTLKIQRTQQEDSAVYLCASSLAAHTGELFFGEGSRLTVL.

The chain recombines TRBV6-8 with TRBJ1-1; TRBD1 is a possible D gene (6 bases). Germline lookup yields CDR1 MNHGY and CDR2 SAAAGT. The CDR3 is 13 amino acids. V was cut by 5 bases and J by 7 bases, with 14 bases left in between. This CDR3 reads CASSPVEGGEAFF. The CDR3 DNA reads as TGTGCCAGCAGTCCCGTGGAGGGGGGTGAAGCTTTCTTT.

This clone was detected only once. The chain employs TRBV13 and TRBJ1-3, with TRBD1 identical over 12 bases. V lost 5 bases to trimming and J lost 0 bases; unmatched junction nucleotides: 14. CDR1 and CDR2 from the germline V gene are PRHDT and FYEKMQ (reference sequence). The length of the CDR3 is 20 residues. The CDR3 loop reads CASSARGQGALKHSGNTIYF. The CDR3, as DNA: TGTGCCAGCAGCGCGAGGGGACAGGGGGCTCTTAAACACTCTGGAAACACCATATATTTT.

The rearrangement links TRBV28 to TRBJ2-3; no reliable D call. Germline CDR1 MDHEN, CDR2 SYDVKM. Trimming took 8 bases from V and 2 from J, leaving 17 bases between them. The CDR3 has 15 amino acids. CDR3 sequence: CASLKSLGPTDTQYF. CDR3 nucleotide sequence: TGTGCCAGCCTAAAATCATTAGGCCCCACAGATACGCAGTATTTT.

J is TRBJ1-4 and V is TRBV6-5, with D possibly being TRBD1 (5 bases). V was trimmed by 4 bases and J by 8 bases, leaving 11 bases between them. The germline CDR1 and CDR2 sequences are MNHEY and SVGAGI. The CDR3 runs to 13 residues. DNA for the CDR3: TGTGCCAGCAGTTTGACAGAACTAGAAAAACTGTTTTTT. It translates to CASSLTELEKLFF.

This rearrangement joins TRBV29-1 to TRBJ1-1; D is ambiguous. The CDR3 loop spans 14 amino acids. Per the germline V gene, CDR1 is SQVTM and CDR2 is ANQGSEA. The V gene lost 6 bases and the J gene lost 4 bases, with 18 bases spanning the gap. DNA for the CDR3: TGCAGCGTAGCCTCCCGGGTCTCGGCCACTGAAGCTTTCTTT. Protein: CSVASRVSATEAFF.

The V call is TRBV7-9, the J call TRBJ1-6; D ambiguous. Germline V lookup: CDR1 SEHNR, CDR2 FQNEAQ (reference sequence). V lost 1 base and J lost 7, with 8 bases in between. This CDR3 spans 14 amino acids. The CDR3 DNA is TGTGCCAGCAGCTTAGGCAGGTCAAATTCACCCCTCCACTTT. Translated, it gives CASSLGRSNSPLHF.

The chain links TRBV5-4 to TRBJ1-1, with 7 bases identical to TRBD1. CDR3 length: 13 amino acids. J gave up 11 bases and V 4 bases, and 11 bases lay outside the gene matches. Looked up from germline, CDR1 is SGHNT and CDR2 is YYREEE (reference sequence). CDR3 nucleotides: TGTGCCAGCAGCCCCCAAGGGGGCAGGGACGCTTTCTTT. This gives the protein CASSPQGGRDAFF.